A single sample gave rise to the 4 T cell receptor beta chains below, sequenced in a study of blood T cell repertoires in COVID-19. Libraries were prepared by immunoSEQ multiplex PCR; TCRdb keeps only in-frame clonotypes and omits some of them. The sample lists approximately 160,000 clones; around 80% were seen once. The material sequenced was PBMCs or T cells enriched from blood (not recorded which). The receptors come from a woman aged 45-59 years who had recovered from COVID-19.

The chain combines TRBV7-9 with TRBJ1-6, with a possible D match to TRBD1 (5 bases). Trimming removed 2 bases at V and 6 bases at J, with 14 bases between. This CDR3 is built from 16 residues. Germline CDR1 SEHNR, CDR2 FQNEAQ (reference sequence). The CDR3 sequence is CASSLYGGGPNSPLHF. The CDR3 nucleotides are TGTGCCAGCAGCTTATATGGGGGGGGTCCTAATTCACCCCTCCACTTT.

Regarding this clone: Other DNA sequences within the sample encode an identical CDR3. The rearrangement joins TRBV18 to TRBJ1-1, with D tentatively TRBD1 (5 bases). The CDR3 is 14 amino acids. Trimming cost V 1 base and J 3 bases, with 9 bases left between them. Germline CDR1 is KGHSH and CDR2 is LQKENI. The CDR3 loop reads CASSPQGGDTEAFF. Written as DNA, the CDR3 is TGTGCCAGCTCACCACAGGGAGGGGACACTGAAGCTTTCTTT.

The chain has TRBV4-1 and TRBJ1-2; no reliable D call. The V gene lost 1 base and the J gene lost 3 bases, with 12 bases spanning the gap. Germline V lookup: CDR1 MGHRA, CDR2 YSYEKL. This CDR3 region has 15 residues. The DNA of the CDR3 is TGCGCCAGCAGCCAAGTAAGGCGGGGTCACTATGGCTACACCTTC. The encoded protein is CASSQVRRGHYGYTF.

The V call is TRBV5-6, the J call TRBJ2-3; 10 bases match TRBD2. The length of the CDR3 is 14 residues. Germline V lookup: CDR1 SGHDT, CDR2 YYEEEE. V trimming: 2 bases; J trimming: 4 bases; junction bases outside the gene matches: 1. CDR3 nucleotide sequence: TGTGCCAGCAGCTTAAGCGGGGGGGCAGATACGCAGTATTTT. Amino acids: CASSLSGGADTQYF.